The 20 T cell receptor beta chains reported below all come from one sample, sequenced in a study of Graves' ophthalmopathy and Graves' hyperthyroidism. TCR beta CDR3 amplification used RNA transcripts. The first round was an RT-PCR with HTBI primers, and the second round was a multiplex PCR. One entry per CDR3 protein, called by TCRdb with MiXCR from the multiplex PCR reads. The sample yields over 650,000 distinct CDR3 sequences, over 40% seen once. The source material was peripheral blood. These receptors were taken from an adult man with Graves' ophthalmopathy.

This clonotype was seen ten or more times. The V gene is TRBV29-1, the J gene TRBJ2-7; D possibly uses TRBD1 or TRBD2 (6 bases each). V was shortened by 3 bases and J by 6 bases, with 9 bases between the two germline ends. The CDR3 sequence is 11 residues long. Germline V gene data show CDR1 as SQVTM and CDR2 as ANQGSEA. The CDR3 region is CSVEGGLEQYF. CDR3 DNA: TGCAGCGTTGAGGGGGGCCTCGAGCAGTACTTC.

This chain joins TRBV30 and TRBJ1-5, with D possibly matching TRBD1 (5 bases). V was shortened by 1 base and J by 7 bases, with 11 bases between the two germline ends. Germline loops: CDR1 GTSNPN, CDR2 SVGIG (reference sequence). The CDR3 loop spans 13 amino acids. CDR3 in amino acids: CAWSDGGDQPQHF. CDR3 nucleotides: TGTGCCTGGAGTGACGGAGGGGACCAGCCCCAGCATTTT.

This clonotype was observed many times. The CDR3 region has the DNA TGCAGTGCTATGAGCGCGAACACCGGGGAGCTGTTTTTT. This sequence encodes CSAMSANTGELFF. This chain uses TRBV20-1 with TRBJ2-2; D gene ambiguous. Trimming pared 4 bases from V and 0 bases from J, leaving 6 bases between. Germline CDR1 is DFQATT and CDR2 is SNEGSKA (reference sequence). This CDR3 is built from 13 residues.

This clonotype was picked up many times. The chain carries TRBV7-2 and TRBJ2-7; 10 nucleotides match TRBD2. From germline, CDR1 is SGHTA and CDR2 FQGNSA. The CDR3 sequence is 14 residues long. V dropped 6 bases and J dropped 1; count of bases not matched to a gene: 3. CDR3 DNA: TGTGCCAGCAGGCTAGCGGGGGAATCCTACGAGCAGTACTTC. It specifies CASRLAGESYEQYF.

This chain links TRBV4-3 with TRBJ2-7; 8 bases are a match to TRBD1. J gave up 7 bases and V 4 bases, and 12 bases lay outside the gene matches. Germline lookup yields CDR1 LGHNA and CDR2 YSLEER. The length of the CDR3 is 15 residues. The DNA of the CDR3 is TGCGCCAGCAGCCGTCCCCTGACAGGGGTGGAGGAGCAGTACTTC. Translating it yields CASSRPLTGVEEQYF.

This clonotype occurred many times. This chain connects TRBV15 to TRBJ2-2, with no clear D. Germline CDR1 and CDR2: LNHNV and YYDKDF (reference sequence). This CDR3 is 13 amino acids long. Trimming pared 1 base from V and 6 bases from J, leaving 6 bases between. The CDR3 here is CATSRVPPGELFF. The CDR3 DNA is TGTGCCACCAGCAGAGTCCCCCCCGGGGAGCTGTTTTTT.

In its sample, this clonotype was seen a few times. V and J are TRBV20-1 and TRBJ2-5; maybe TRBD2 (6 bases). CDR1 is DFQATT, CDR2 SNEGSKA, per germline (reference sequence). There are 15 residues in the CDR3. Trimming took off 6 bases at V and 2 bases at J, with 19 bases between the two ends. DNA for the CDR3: TGCAGTGCCGGCGCTCTAGCGAAAGGTCAAGAGACCCAGTACTTC. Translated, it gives CSAGALAKGQETQYF.

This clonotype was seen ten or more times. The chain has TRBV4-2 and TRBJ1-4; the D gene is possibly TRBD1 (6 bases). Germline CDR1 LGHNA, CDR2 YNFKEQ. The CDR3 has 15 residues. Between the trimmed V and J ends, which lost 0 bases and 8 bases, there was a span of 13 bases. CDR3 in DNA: TGTGCCAGCAGCCAAGATCTGGGGGCAGGGGAAAAACTGTTTTTT. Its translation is CASSQDLGAGEKLFF.

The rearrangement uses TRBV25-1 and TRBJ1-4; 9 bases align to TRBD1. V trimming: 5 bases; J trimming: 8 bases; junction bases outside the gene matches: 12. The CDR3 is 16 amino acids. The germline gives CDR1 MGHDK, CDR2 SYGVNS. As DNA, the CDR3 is TGTGCCAGCAGTATTACTTGGGACAGGGTTGGCGAAAAACTGTTTTTT. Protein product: CASSITWDRVGEKLFF.

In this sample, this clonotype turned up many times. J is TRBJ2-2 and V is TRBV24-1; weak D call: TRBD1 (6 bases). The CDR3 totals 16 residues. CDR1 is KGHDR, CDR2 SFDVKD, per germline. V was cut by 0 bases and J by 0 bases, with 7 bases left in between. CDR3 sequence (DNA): TGTGCCACCAGTGATTTGAACAGGGCGAACACCGGGGAGCTGTTTTTT. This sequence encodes CATSDLNRANTGELFF.

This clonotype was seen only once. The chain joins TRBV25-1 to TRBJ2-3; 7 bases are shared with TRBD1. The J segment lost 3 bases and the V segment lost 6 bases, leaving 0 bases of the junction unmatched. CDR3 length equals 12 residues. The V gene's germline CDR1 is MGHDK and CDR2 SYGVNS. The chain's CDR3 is CASRQGTDTQYF. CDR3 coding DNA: TGTGCCAGCAGACAGGGGACAGATACGCAGTATTTT.

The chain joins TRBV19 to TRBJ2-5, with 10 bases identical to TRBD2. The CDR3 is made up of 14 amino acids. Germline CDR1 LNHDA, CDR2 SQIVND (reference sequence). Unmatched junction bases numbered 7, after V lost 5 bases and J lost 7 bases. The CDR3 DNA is TGTGCCAGTAGTCCCGGGACTAGCGAGGGGACCCAGTACTTC. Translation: CASSPGTSEGTQYF.

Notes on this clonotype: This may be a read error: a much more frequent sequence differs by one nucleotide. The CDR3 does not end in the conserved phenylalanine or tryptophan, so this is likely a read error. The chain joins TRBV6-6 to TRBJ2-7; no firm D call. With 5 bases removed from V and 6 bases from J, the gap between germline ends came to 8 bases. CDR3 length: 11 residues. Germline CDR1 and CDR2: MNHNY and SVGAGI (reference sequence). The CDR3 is CASSHGREQYL. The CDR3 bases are TGTGCCAGCAGTCACGGGCGCGAGCAGTACCTC.

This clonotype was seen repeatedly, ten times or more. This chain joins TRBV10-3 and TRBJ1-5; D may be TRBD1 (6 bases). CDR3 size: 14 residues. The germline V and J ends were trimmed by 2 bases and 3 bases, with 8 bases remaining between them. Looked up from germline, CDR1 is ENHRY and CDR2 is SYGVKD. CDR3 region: CAISEQGSNQPQHF. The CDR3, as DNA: TGTGCCATCAGTGAGCAGGGGTCCAATCAGCCCCAGCATTTT.

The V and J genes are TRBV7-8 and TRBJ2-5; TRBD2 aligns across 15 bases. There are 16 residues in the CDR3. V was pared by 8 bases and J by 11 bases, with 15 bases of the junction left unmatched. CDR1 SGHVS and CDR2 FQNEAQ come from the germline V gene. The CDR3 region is CASARGLAGGLGEQYF. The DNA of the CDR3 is TGTGCCAGCGCGAGAGGACTAGCGGGGGGGCTAGGGGAGCAGTACTTC.

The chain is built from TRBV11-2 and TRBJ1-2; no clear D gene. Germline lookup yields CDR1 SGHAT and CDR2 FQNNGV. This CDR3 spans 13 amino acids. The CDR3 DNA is TGTGCTAGTCGGGCAGCTCTCACTAGAGGCTACACCTTC. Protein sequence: CASRAALTRGYTF.

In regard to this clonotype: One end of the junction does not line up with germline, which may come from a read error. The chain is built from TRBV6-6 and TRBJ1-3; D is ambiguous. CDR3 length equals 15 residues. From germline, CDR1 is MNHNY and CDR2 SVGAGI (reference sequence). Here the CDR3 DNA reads TGTGCCATCAGTGAGTTGGACGGTAATGGCTACACCATATATTTT. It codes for CAISELDGNGYTIYF.

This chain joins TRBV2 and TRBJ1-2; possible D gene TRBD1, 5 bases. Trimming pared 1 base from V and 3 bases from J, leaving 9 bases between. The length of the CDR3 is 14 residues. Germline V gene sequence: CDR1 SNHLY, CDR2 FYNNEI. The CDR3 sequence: CASSEGGADYGYTF. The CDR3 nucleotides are TGTGCCAGCAGTGAAGGGGGCGCCGACTATGGCTACACCTTC. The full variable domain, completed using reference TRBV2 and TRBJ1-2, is EPEVTQTPSHQVTQMGQEVILRCVPISNHLYFYWYRQILGQKVEFLVSFYNNEISEKSEIFDDQFSVERPDGSNFTLKIRSTKLEDSAMYFCASSEGGADYGYTFGSGTRLTVV.

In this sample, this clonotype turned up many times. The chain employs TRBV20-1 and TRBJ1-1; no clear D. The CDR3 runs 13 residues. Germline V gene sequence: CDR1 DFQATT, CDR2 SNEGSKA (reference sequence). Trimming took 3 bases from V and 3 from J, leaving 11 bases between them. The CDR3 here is CSARPITYTEAFF. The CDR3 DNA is TGCAGTGCTAGGCCTATCACATACACTGAAGCTTTCTTT.

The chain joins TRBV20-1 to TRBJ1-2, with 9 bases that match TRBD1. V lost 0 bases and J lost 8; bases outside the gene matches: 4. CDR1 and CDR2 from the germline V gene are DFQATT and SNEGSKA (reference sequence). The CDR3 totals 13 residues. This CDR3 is CSAREGQGEGYTF. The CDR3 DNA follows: TGCAGTGCTAGAGAGGGACAGGGTGAGGGCTACACCTTC.